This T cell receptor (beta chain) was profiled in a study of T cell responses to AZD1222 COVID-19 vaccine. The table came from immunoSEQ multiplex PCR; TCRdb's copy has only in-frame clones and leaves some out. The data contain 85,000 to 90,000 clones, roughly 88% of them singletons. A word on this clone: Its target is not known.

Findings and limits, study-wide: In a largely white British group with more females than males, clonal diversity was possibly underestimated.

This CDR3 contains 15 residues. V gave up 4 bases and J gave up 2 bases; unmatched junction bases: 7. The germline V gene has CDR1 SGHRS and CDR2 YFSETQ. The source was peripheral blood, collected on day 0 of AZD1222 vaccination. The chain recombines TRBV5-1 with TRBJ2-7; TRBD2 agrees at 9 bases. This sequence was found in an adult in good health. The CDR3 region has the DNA TGCGCCAGCAGCCCCAACGGCGGGAGGGCCTACGAGCAGTACTTC. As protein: CASSPNGGRAYEQYF.